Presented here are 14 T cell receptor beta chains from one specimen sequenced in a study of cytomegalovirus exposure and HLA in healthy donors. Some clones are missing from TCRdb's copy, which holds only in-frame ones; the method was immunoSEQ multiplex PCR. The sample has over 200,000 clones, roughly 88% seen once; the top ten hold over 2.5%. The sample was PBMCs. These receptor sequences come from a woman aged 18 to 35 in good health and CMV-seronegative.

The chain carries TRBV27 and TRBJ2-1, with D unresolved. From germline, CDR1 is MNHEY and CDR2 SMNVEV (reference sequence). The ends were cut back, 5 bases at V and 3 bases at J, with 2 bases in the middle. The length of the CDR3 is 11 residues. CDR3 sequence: CASSRYNEQFF. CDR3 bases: TGTGCCAGCAGTCGCTACAATGAGCAGTTCTTC.

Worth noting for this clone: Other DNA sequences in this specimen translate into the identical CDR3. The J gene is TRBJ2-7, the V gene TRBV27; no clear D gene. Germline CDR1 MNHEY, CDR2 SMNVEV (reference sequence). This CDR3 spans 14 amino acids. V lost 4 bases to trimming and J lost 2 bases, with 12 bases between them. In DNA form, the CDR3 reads TGTGCCAGCAGTTCGGAGACGTCGCCCTACGAGCAGTACTTC. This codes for CASSSETSPYEQYF.

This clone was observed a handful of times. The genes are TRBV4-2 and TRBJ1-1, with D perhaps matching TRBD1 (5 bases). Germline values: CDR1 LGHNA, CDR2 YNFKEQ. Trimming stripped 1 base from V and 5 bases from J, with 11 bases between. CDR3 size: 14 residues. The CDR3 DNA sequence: TGTGCCAGCAGCCAAGCGAGTGGGGGGACTGAAGCTTTCTTT. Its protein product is CASSQASGGTEAFF.

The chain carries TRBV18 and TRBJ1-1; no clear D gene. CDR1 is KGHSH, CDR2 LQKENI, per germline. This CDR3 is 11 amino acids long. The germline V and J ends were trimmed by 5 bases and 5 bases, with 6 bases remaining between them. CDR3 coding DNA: TGTGCCAGCTCATTGAGGACTGAAGCTTTCTTT. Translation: CASSLRTEAFF. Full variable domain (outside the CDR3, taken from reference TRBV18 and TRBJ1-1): NAGVMQNPRHLVRRRGQEARLRCSPMKGHSHVYWYRQLPEEGLKFMVYLQKENIIDESGMPKERFSAEFPKEGPSILRIQQVVRGDSAAYFCASSLRTEAFFGQGTRLTVV.

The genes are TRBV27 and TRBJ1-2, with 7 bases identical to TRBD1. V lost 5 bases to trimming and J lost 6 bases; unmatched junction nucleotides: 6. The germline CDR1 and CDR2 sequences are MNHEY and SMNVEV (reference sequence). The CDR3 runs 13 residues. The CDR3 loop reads CASSERQGDGYTF. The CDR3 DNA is TGTGCCAGCAGTGAAAGACAGGGCGATGGCTACACCTTC.

CDR3 coding DNA: TGTGCCAGCAGCTTAGCCGGGACTAGCTCCTACAATGAGCAGTTCTTC. It yields the protein CASSLAGTSSYNEQFF. The chain uses TRBV11-3 and TRBJ2-1; TRBD2 matches at 8 bases. This CDR3 contains 16 residues. V lost 1 base, J lost 0 bases, and 2 bases stayed unmatched. Germline V gene sequence: CDR1 SGHNT, CDR2 YENEEA.

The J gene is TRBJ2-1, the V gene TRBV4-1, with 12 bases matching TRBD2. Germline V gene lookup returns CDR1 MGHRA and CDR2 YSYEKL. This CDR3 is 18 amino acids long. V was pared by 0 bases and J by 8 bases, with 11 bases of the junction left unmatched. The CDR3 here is CASSQDFRLAGEGDEQFF. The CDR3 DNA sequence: TGCGCCAGCAGCCAAGATTTTAGACTAGCGGGAGAGGGCGATGAGCAGTTCTTC.

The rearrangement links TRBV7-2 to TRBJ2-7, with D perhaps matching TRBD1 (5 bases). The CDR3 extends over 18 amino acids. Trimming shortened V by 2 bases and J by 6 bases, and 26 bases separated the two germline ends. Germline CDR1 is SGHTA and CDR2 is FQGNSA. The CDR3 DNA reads TGTGCCAGCAGCTTACGAACTTGGCAGGGCCCGACCCTCTCCGAGCAGTACTTC. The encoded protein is CASSLRTWQGPTLSEQYF.

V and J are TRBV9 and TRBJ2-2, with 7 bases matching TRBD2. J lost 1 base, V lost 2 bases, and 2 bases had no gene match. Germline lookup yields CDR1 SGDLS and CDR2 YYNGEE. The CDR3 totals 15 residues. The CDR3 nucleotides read TGTGCCAGCAGCGTGGGCGGGAGGAACACCGGGGAGCTGTTTTTT. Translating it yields CASSVGGRNTGELFF.

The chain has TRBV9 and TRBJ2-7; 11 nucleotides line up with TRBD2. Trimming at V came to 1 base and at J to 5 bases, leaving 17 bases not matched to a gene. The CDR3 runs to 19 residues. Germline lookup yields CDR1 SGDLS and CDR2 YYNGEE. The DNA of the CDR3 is TGTGCCAGCAGCGTAAGGGGATCAGGTAGCGGGAGGGCACCCAACGAGCAGTACTTC. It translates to CASSVRGSGSGRAPNEQYF.

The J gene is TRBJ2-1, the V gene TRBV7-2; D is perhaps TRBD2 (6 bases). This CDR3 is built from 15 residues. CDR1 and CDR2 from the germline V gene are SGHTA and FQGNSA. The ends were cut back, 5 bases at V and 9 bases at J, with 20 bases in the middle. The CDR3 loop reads CASSPGGTLRSEQFF. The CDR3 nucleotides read TGTGCCAGCAGCCCCGGGGGAACCCTCAGGAGTGAGCAGTTCTTC.

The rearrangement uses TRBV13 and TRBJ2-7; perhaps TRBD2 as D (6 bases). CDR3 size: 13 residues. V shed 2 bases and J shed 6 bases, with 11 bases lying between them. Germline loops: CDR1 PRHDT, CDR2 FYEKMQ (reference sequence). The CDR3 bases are TGTGCCAGCAGCTTAATGGCGGGACCCGAGCAGTACTTC. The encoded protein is CASSLMAGPEQYF.

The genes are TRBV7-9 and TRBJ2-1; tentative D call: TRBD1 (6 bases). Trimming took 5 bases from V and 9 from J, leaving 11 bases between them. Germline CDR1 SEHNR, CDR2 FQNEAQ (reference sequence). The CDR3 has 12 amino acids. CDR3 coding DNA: TGTGCCAGCAGCATACAGGGTTTTGAGCAGTTCTTC. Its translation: CASSIQGFEQFF.

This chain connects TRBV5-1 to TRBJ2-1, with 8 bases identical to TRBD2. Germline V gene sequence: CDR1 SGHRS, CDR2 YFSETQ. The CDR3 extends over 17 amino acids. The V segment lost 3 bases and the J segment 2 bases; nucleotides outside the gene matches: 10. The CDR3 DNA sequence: TGCGCCAGCAGCTCCCCCCAACTAGCGGTCCCCTACAATGAGCAGTTCTTC. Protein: CASSSPQLAVPYNEQFF.